This T cell receptor (beta chain) derives from a study of patients and donors after allogeneic stem cell transplantation (dated by TCRdb to about 2020). Preparation of the library involved RT-PCR. TCRdb shows the sequencer as NextSeq 550. TCRdb cleaned the public reads at Q25 with fastp, built clones with MiXCR and kept in-frame beta chains. Rows with a matching CDR3 protein are joined into one entry that keeps the most common DNA and genes. This sample comprises about 200,000 distinct CDR3 sequences, 35% to 50% of them detected only once. The top ten clonotypes cover about 33% of the sample. About this clonotype itself: Its cognate antigen has yet to be identified. Base qualities were left out, and no much larger clone turns up one base away.

The sequence derives from a human donor who was either an allogeneic HSCT recipient or a stem cell or donor lymphocyte infusion donor (not recorded which). It is not recorded whose cells these are; they may come from a transplant donor. The sequencing input was blood, either unsorted or a sorted T cell fraction (not recorded which).

CDR3 loop: CSAVGAGTEAFF. The nucleotide sequence is given as TGCAGTGCTGTGGGGGCTGGAACTGAAGCTTTCTTT. This chain is built from TRBV20-1 and TRBJ1-1; perhaps TRBD1 is the D gene, with 6 bases matching. CDR1 and CDR2 (DFQATT, SNEGSKA) derive from the germline V gene (reference sequence). Its CDR3 holds 12 amino acids, cysteine through phenylalanine. Only CDR3 DNA remains: 36 bases, in frame from the first base. Trimming takes 5 bases from V and 5 bases from J, and the germline ends sit 12 bases apart.